The source of this TCR beta chain is a study of T cell responses to AZD1222 COVID-19 vaccine. General study results and limits: White British donors predominated, females outnumbered males, and clonal diversity was possibly underestimated. None of the repertoires were sampled until the peak T cell response had passed. Increased Spike-specific TCR breadth and depth were observed after two AZD1222 doses. Nearly half of the spike-specific TCRs reportedly recognize variant regions that carry no mutations.

Of note for this clone: Its antigen is unknown.

The table came from immunoSEQ multiplex PCR; TCRdb's copy has only in-frame clones and leaves some out. This sample has some 200,000 clones, with roughly 94% found just once. After removal of 6 bases from V and 2 bases from J, the junction contained 6 bases not matched to a gene. The CDR3 covers 15 residues. Germline CDR1 reads SEHNR; CDR2 reads FQNEAQ (reference sequence). This specimen was peripheral blood, taken 28 days after the second dose of the MenACWY control vaccine. The genes are TRBV7-9 and TRBJ2-1, with 8 bases aligning to TRBD1. The origin of this receptor is an adult who received the MenACWY meningococcal vaccine as a control. CDR3 in DNA: TGTGCCAGCAGTACCACAGGGGGACCCTACAATGAGCAGTTCTTC. Residues: CASSTTGGPYNEQFF.